This T cell receptor beta chain was retrieved from a study of control samples from healthy donors and cancer patients. The CDR3 has 15 amino acids. Germline CDR1 reads SNHLY; CDR2 reads FYNNEI. Trimming removed 11 bases at V and 0 bases at J, with 17 bases between. This table comes from immunoSEQ multiplex PCR, and its TCRdb copy is limited to in-frame clones, with some not included. The sample consists of about 90,000 clones, roughly nine tenths of them appearing once. Sequenced material: blood. This clonotype was sampled from a woman under 30 in good health. The J gene is TRBJ2-1, the V gene TRBV2; the D call may be TRBD1 or TRBD2 (5 bases each). CDR3 in amino acids: CAVYQAGSSYNEQFF. The CDR3 nucleotides are TGTGCCGTTTACCAGGCAGGGAGCTCCTACAATGAGCAGTTCTTC.